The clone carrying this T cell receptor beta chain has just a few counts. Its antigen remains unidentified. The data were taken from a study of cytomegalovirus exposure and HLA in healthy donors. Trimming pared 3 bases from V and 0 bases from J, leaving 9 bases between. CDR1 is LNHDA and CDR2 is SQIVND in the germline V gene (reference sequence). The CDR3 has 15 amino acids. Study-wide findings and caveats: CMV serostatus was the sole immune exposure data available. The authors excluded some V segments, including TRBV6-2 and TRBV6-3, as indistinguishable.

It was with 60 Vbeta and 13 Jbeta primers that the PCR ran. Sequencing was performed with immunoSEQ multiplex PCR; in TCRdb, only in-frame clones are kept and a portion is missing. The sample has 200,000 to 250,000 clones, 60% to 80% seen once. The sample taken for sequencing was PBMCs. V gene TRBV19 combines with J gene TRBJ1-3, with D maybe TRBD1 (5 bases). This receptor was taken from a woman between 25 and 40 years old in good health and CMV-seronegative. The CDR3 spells CASSMGTFSGNTIYF. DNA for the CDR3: TGTGCCAGTAGTATGGGGACTTTCTCTGGAAACACCATATATTTT.